Below, 19 T cell receptor beta chains from the same sample are listed, as sequenced in a study of tissue T cells after allogeneic stem cell transplantation. TCRdb's table, derived via immunoSEQ multiplex PCR, lists solely in-frame clones and lacks some. The sample contains approximately 2,200 clones, under 80% of which appear only once. This specimen consisted of ileal tissue, obtained at autopsy. The source is a male patient between 35 and 70 years old with steroid-refractory graft-versus-host disease after an allogeneic stem cell transplant. Some T cells may trace back to the graft donor.

This chain links TRBV19 with TRBJ1-6; D is ambiguous. Trimming shortened V by 4 bases and J by 3 bases, and 13 bases separated the two germline ends. Per the germline V gene, CDR1 is LNHDA and CDR2 is SQIVND (reference sequence). The CDR3 runs to 16 residues. The CDR3, as DNA: TGTGCCAGTAGTACGATCCTACAGAACTATAATTCACCCCTCCACTTT. This codes for CASSTILQNYNSPLHF.

V and J are TRBV3-1 (or the pseudogene TRBV3-2) and TRBJ2-1, with 8 bases that match TRBD2. This CDR3 is built from 16 residues. Germline V lookup: CDR1 LGHDT, CDR2 YNNKEL (reference sequence). The J segment lost 3 bases and the V segment lost 3 bases, leaving 7 bases of the junction unmatched. In DNA, the CDR3 is TGTGCCAGCAGCCAGTGGGGTCGGGGGGGCTACAATGAGCAGTTCTTC. Protein product: CASSQWGRGGYNEQFF.

This clone appeared a single time. The V call is TRBV30, the J call TRBJ1-2; 7 nucleotides agree with TRBD1. V shed 0 bases and J 9 bases; nucleotides not matched to a gene: 4. In germline, CDR1 is GTSNPN, CDR2 SVGIG (reference sequence). The CDR3 consists of 12 residues. CDR3: CAWSVRQGSYTF. In DNA form, the CDR3 reads TGTGCCTGGAGTGTTCGACAGGGTAGCTACACCTTC.

The chain joins TRBV7-2 to TRBJ2-7; D unclear. Germline values: CDR1 SGHTA, CDR2 FQGNSA. Trimming removed 1 base at V and 0 bases at J, with 7 bases between. The CDR3 has 14 amino acids. The CDR3: CASSLDRISYEQYF. The CDR3 region has the DNA TGTGCCAGCAGCTTAGACAGAATCTCCTACGAGCAGTACTTC.

This clone was found a few times. The V call is TRBV4-1, the J call TRBJ2-5; possibly TRBD1 for D (6 bases). The CDR3 is made up of 16 amino acids. Germline loops: CDR1 MGHRA, CDR2 YSYEKL. V lost 0 bases and J lost 4, with 15 bases in between. This CDR3 reads CASSQEGQGRGETQYF. CDR3 coding DNA: TGCGCCAGCAGCCAAGAGGGTCAGGGGCGAGGAGAGACCCAGTACTTC.

The chain combines TRBV19 with TRBJ2-7; D tentatively fits TRBD1 or TRBD2 (6 bases each). Germline V gene data show CDR1 as LNHDA and CDR2 as SQIVND (reference sequence). Trimming removed 7 bases at V and 1 base at J, with 17 bases between. This CDR3 has 15 residues. CDR3 residues: CASTTTGGPSYEQYF. Written as DNA, the CDR3 is TGTGCCAGTACCACTACCGGGGGCCCTTCCTACGAGCAGTACTTC.

There are a few counts of this clone. The rearrangement links TRBV5-1 to TRBJ1-4; 8 nucleotides line up with TRBD1. The V and J ends lost 4 bases and 3 bases, in that order; junction bases with no gene match: 2. This CDR3 comprises 14 residues. Germline V gene data show CDR1 as SGHRS and CDR2 as YFSETQ. CDR3 in DNA: TGCGCCAGCAGCAAGGGACAGGCTAATGAAAAACTGTTTTTT. It yields the protein CASSKGQANEKLFF.

The genes are TRBV6-2 or TRBV6-3 and TRBJ2-4, with D uncertain. The V end was cut by 2 bases, the J end by 2 bases, with 7 bases between. This CDR3 is built from 14 residues. Germline V CDR1 and CDR2: MNHEY, SVGEGT. CDR3 DNA: TGTGCCAGCAGTTACCAAGGGACCAAAAACATTCAGTACTTC. Protein sequence: CASSYQGTKNIQYF.

The V call is TRBV7-9, the J call TRBJ2-5; possible D gene TRBD2, 5 bases. Between the trimmed V and J ends, which lost 5 bases and 5 bases, there was a span of 21 bases. CDR1 is SEHNR, CDR2 FQNEAQ, per germline (reference sequence). The length of the CDR3 is 16 residues. DNA for the CDR3: TGTGCCAGCAGCCTCCGACCGGGGAGTCTAGGGGAGACCCAGTACTTC. Its protein is CASSLRPGSLGETQYF.

The rearrangement joins TRBV2 to TRBJ2-5; possible D gene TRBD1, 6 bases. V lost 4 bases and J lost 2, with 8 bases in between. Germline loops: CDR1 SNHLY, CDR2 FYNNEI. This CDR3 contains 13 residues. The CDR3 sequence: CASSGGQQETQYF. The CDR3 DNA is TGTGCCAGCAGTGGGGGGCAGCAAGAGACCCAGTACTTC.

The rearrangement uses TRBV5-1 and TRBJ2-7; D call uncertain. V dropped 4 bases and J dropped 6 bases, with 14 bases sitting between them. CDR3 size: 13 residues. Looked up from germline, CDR1 is SGHRS and CDR2 is YFSETQ. CDR3 bases: TGCGCCAGCAGCCTCGGACCCAACACCGAGCAGTACTTC. Translating gives CASSLGPNTEQYF. Looking up the rest from reference TRBV5-1 and TRBJ2-7 gives the full variable domain: KAGVTQTPRYLIKTRGQQVTLSCSPISGHRSVSWYQQTPGQGLQFLFEYFSETQRNKGNFPGRFSGRQFSNSRSEMNVSTLELGDSALYLCASSLGPNTEQYFGPGTRLTVT.

The V call is TRBV29-1, the J call TRBJ1-3; D may be TRBD1 (5 bases). CDR1 is SQVTM, CDR2 ANQGSEA, per germline. Trimming left V 0 bases short and J 0 bases short, with 12 bases between. The CDR3 is 16 residues long. As DNA, the CDR3 is TGCAGCGTTGAAGATCAGGCAGGGAGCTCTGGAAACACCATATATTTT. It encodes CSVEDQAGSSGNTIYF.

J is TRBJ2-5 and V is TRBV29-1; TRBD2 matches at 9 bases. Germline CDR1 and CDR2: SQVTM and ANQGSEA. This CDR3 has 15 amino acids. Trimming removed 5 bases from V and 2 bases from J; junction bases left unmatched: 9. The CDR3: CSVPAAGGAQETQYF. In nucleotides, the CDR3 is TGCAGCGTTCCGGCCGCGGGGGGGGCTCAAGAGACCCAGTACTTC.

Only one count was recorded for this clone. The gene calls are TRBV30 and TRBJ2-3; D might be TRBD1 (6 bases). V was clipped by 6 bases and J by 0 bases, with 13 bases between them. The CDR3 consists of 14 residues. Germline values: CDR1 GTSNPN, CDR2 SVGIG (reference sequence). CDR3 sequence: CACTQGRSTDTQYF. The CDR3 bases are TGTGCCTGCACCCAGGGGCGCAGCACAGATACGCAGTATTTT.

This clone has more than one count but fewer than ten. The chain couples TRBV6-5 to TRBJ1-2; TRBD1 matches 7 bases. The V segment lost 6 bases and the J segment 4 bases; nucleotides outside the gene matches: 5. The CDR3 is 13 residues long. Germline V gene lookup returns CDR1 MNHEY and CDR2 SVGAGI. The CDR3 DNA sequence: TGTGCCAGCAGCCTCACAGGGGCCTATGGCTACACCTTC. Encoded protein: CASSLTGAYGYTF.

The chain recombines TRBV12-3 or TRBV12-4 with TRBJ1-4; D gene uncertain. The CDR3 is made up of 13 amino acids. Trimming took off 1 base at V and 4 bases at J, with 4 bases between the two ends. CDR3 residues: CASSLVGNEKLFF. In DNA form, the CDR3 reads TGTGCCAGCAGTTTAGTCGGTAATGAAAAACTGTTTTTT.

The chain combines TRBV28 with TRBJ1-2; 8 nucleotides line up with TRBD1. The CDR3 totals 15 residues. V gave up 3 bases and J gave up 5 bases; unmatched junction bases: 8. CDR1 and CDR2 from the germline V gene are MDHEN and SYDVKM. The CDR3 bases are TGTGCCAGCAGTTTTGGACAGGGTAATGTATATGGCTACACCTTC. It codes for CASSFGQGNVYGYTF.

This clone has more than one count but fewer than ten. Sequence at one end of the junction differs from germline and may be a read error. This chain links TRBV7-7 with TRBJ2-2, with D unresolved. Germline V gene lookup returns CDR1 SSHAT and CDR2 FNYEAQ (reference sequence). The CDR3 is 15 amino acids. This chain's CDR3 is CASSLGLTNTGELFF. The CDR3 coding sequence is TGTGCTAGCAGCTTAGGGCTAACGAACACCGGGGAGCTGTTTTTT.

The V gene is TRBV15, the J gene TRBJ1-4; a weak D match, TRBD1 (5 bases). V was clipped by 6 bases and J by 0 bases, with 11 bases between them. The CDR3 consists of 15 residues. CDR1 and CDR2 from the germline V gene are LNHNV and YYDKDF (reference sequence). The CDR3 loop is CATRAGGSTNEKLFF. In DNA, the CDR3 is TGTGCCACCAGGGCCGGGGGATCAACTAATGAAAAACTGTTTTTT.